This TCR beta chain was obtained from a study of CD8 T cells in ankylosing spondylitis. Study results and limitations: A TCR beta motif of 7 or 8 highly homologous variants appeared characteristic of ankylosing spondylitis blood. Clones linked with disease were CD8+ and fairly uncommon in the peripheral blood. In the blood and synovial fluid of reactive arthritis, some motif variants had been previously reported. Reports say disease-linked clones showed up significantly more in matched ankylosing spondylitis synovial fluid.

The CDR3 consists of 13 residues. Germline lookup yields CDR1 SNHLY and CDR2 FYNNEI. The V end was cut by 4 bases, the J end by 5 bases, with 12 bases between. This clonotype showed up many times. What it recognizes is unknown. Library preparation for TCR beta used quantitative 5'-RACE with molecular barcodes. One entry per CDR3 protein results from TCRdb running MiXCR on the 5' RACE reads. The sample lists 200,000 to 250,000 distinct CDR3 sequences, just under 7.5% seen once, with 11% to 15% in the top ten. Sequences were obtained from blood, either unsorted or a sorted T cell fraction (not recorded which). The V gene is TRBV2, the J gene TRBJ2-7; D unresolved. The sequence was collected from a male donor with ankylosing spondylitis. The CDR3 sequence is CASSGGYDDEQYF. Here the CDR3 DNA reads TGTGCCAGCAGTGGTGGATATGACGACGAGCAGTACTTC.